These 25 T cell receptor beta chains were all obtained from the same sample, sequenced in a study of CD8+CD57+ T cells in acquired aplastic anemia. Profiling of TCR beta VDJ combinations and CDR3 sequences used genomic DNA as template. TCRdb processed the reads anew with MiXCR; each CDR3 protein has one entry. The top ten clones hold roughly 0.8% of a sample with about half a million distinct CDR3 sequences, around 32% of them seen once. Flow cytometry had shown expanded CD8+CD57+ cells in the patients chosen for sequencing. What was sequenced was sorted CD4+, CD8+, or CD8+CD57+ T cells (not recorded which) from PBMCs. Source of these receptors: a human donor with aplastic anemia.

This clonotype was recorded at least ten times. This chain joins TRBV9 and TRBJ1-3; no clear D gene. V dropped 1 base and J dropped 4 bases, with 9 bases sitting between them. This CDR3 has 14 residues. Germline CDR1 and CDR2: SGDLS and YYNGEE. CDR3 loop: CASSVPGVGNTIYF. For the CDR3, the DNA is TGTGCCAGCAGCGTACCGGGAGTCGGAAACACCATATATTTT.

In this sample, this clonotype turned up many times. This sequence joins TRBV20-1 and TRBJ2-3; 8 bases match TRBD2. The V gene end was trimmed by 3 bases and the J gene end by 4 bases; junction bases not matched to a gene: 3. CDR1 and CDR2 from the germline V gene are DFQATT and SNEGSKA (reference sequence). The CDR3 is made up of 13 amino acids. The CDR3 region has the DNA TGCAGTGCTAGCGGGAGGGACGCAGATACGCAGTATTTT. This sequence encodes CSASGRDADTQYF.

The rearrangement links TRBV7-9 to TRBJ1-1, with 7 bases aligning to TRBD1. The V gene's germline CDR1 is SEHNR and CDR2 FQNEAQ (reference sequence). V dropped 4 bases and J dropped 1; count of bases not matched to a gene: 6. The length of the CDR3 is 15 residues. CDR3 residues: CASSSSGQQNTEAFF. The CDR3 nucleotides read TGTGCCAGCAGCTCCTCGGGACAGCAGAACACTGAAGCTTTCTTT.

The J gene is TRBJ2-1, the V gene TRBV6-2 or TRBV6-3; 15 nucleotides line up with TRBD2. The CDR3 consists of 18 residues. Germline V gives CDR1 MNHEY, CDR2 SVGEGT. Germline trimming cut 4 bases from V and 5 bases from J; bases unmatched to any gene: 9. The CDR3 nucleotides read TGTGCCAGCAGTTCCTGGACTAGCGGGAGGGGTATAGACAATGAGCAGTTCTTC. It translates to CASSSWTSGRGIDNEQFF.

For this clonotype: A much larger clone sits a single nucleotide away, making a read error possible. The chain has TRBV24-1 and TRBJ2-3, with D uncertain. CDR3 length equals 14 residues. Germline CDR1 reads KGHDR; CDR2 reads SFDVKD. Trimming took off 5 bases at V and 4 bases at J, with 12 bases between the two ends. The CDR3, as DNA: TGTGCCACCAGTGTGGGGAATTGGGCAGATACGCAGTATTTT. Encoded protein: CATSVGNWADTQYF.

The genes are TRBV12-3 or TRBV12-4 and TRBJ2-7, with D tentatively TRBD1 or TRBD2 (6 bases each). The germline V and J ends were trimmed by 5 bases and 2 bases, with 16 bases remaining between them. The CDR3 consists of 15 residues. The CDR3 here is CASSPIRGHPYEQYF. CDR3 nucleotide sequence: TGTGCCAGCAGTCCTATCCGGGGGCACCCCTACGAGCAGTACTTC.

CDR3 sequence: CSARDSRGSGELFF. The CDR3 DNA sequence: TGCAGTGCTAGAGATTCTAGGGGATCCGGGGAGCTGTTTTTT. The chain carries TRBV20-1 and TRBJ2-2, with D possibly being TRBD1 (5 bases). Germline CDR1 DFQATT, CDR2 SNEGSKA (reference sequence). Trimming took off 0 bases at V and 6 bases at J, with 11 bases between the two ends. This CDR3 is 14 amino acids long.

Remarks on this clonotype: A read error is possible here, since a much larger clone lies one base away. The J gene is TRBJ2-7, the V gene TRBV1; the DNA was not used to check the table's D call, TRBD1. TRBV1 is a documented pseudogene. There are 15 residues in the CDR3. The chain's CDR3 is CTSSQVRTGTYEQYF. The CDR3 DNA sequence: TGCACCAGCAGCCAAGTCCGGACAGGCACCTACGAGCAGTACTTC.

This clonotype was counted only a few times. V usage is TRBV5-1 and J usage is TRBJ2-7, with 7 bases lining up with TRBD2. The length of the CDR3 is 18 residues. V shed 0 bases and J 0 bases; nucleotides not matched to a gene: 12. CDR1 and CDR2 (germline): SGHRS, YFSETQ. The DNA of the CDR3 is TGCGCCAGCAGCTTGGCCGGGTGGGCTAGCGGTAGCTCCTACGAGCAGTACTTC. Translated: CASSLAGWASGSSYEQYF.

This clonotype was observed a handful of times. The chain recombines TRBV24-1 with TRBJ2-7; 11 bases agree with TRBD1. Trimming removed 6 bases from V and 0 bases from J; junction bases left unmatched: 15. CDR1 KGHDR and CDR2 SFDVKD come from the germline V gene. The CDR3 sequence is 19 residues long. CDR3 DNA sequence: TGTGCCACCAGTTCCTGGGAGGACAGGGGGCAAAATACCTCCTACGAGCAGTACTTC. Residues: CATSSWEDRGQNTSYEQYF.

The chain recombines TRBV10-3 with TRBJ2-7, with 11 bases aligning to TRBD2. This CDR3 contains 15 residues. Looked up from germline, CDR1 is ENHRY and CDR2 is SYGVKD. V gave up 6 bases and J gave up 4 bases; unmatched junction bases: 8. This CDR3 reads CAIRLLAGGRYEQYF. The CDR3 nucleotides read TGTGCCATCAGGCTTCTAGCGGGGGGAAGATACGAGCAGTACTTC.

The V gene is TRBV4-3, the J gene TRBJ2-3, with D unresolved. The CDR3 sequence is 14 residues long. The V end lost 1 base, the J end lost 2 bases, and 7 bases lay between the germline ends. Germline V gene lookup returns CDR1 LGHNA and CDR2 YSLEER. CDR3 amino acids: CASSQGGYTDTQYF. The CDR3 bases are TGCGCCAGCAGCCAAGGAGGCTACACAGATACGCAGTATTTT.

With respect to this clonotype: One junction end disagrees with the germline gene, perhaps due to a read error. The chain has TRBV15 and TRBJ1-4, with TRBD1 as a possible D gene (6 bases). Germline lookup yields CDR1 LNHNV and CDR2 YYDKDF (reference sequence). This CDR3 is 12 amino acids long. In DNA, the CDR3 is TGTGCCACCGGCAGGGGTACCGAAAAACTGTTTTTT. As protein: CATGRGTEKLFF.

This clonotype showed up just once. The chain uses TRBV19 and TRBJ2-7; D is ambiguous. V was cut by 1 base and J by 6 bases, with 13 bases left in between. CDR1 is LNHDA, CDR2 SQIVND, per germline (reference sequence). CDR3 size: 14 residues. The CDR3 sequence is CASSIATKGSEQYF. For the CDR3, the DNA is TGTGCCAGTAGTATAGCCACTAAGGGTAGCGAGCAGTACTTC.

The rearrangement uses TRBV7-2 and TRBJ2-7, with D possibly TRBD1 on 5 matching bases. The CDR3 spans 12 residues. The V and J ends lost 3 bases and 6 bases respectively, with 9 bases between them. Germline V lookup: CDR1 SGHTA, CDR2 FQGNSA. The CDR3 loop reads CASSFQGTEQYF. The CDR3 region has the DNA TGTGCCAGCAGCTTTCAGGGTACCGAGCAGTACTTC.

This clonotype turned up a few times. The chain employs TRBV25-1 and TRBJ2-7; 8 bases align to TRBD1. The CDR3 loop spans 16 amino acids. With 6 bases clipped from V and 0 bases from J, the junction kept 10 bases outside the gene matches. CDR1 and CDR2 from the germline V gene are MGHDK and SYGVNS. The CDR3 is CASSFRTGTSSYEQYF. Written as DNA, the CDR3 is TGTGCCAGCAGCTTTCGGACAGGGACCAGCTCCTACGAGCAGTACTTC.

As to this clonotype: This is likely a read error, given that the CDR3 carries no conserved phenylalanine or tryptophan at its end. Because the CDR3's place on the DNA is in doubt, the DNA is left out and the CDR3 is given as listed by TCRdb. The chain joins TRBV7-9 to TRBJ1-2. The CDR3 adds up to 13 amino acids, both ends counted. The V gene's germline CDR1 is SEHNR and CDR2 FQNEAQ (reference sequence). CDR3: CASSLDAVAGCTI.

This clonotype was counted many times. The J gene is TRBJ2-2, the V gene TRBV19, with D perhaps matching TRBD1 (5 bases). V was pared by 5 bases and J by 6 bases, with 10 bases between. The CDR3 has 13 amino acids. Looked up from germline, CDR1 is LNHDA and CDR2 is SQIVND (reference sequence). The CDR3 DNA reads TGTGCCAGTAGTCTTAGGGGCCCCGGGGAGCTGTTTTTT. This sequence encodes CASSLRGPGELFF.

The chain couples TRBV19 to TRBJ1-2; tentatively, D is TRBD1 (5 bases). The germline gives CDR1 LNHDA, CDR2 SQIVND (reference sequence). This CDR3 is built from 13 residues. Trimming removed 8 bases at V and 7 bases at J, with 17 bases between. This chain's CDR3 is CASCLTHGGGYTF. The CDR3 bases are TGTGCCAGTTGTCTCACCCACGGGGGTGGCTACACCTTC. The full variable domain, rest sourced from reference TRBV19 and TRBJ1-2, is DGGITQSPKYLFRKEGQNVTLSCEQNLNHDAMYWYRQDPGQGLRLIYYSQIVNDFQKGDIAEGYSVSREKKESFPLTVTSAQKNPTAFYLCASCLTHGGGYTFGSGTRLTVV.

V usage is TRBV20-1 and J usage is TRBJ1-4; D not resolved. Trimming took off 5 bases at V and 4 bases at J, with 14 bases between the two ends. The CDR3 is 14 amino acids. CDR1 DFQATT and CDR2 SNEGSKA come from the germline V gene (reference sequence). As DNA, the CDR3 is TGCAGTGCTCACCCGGACGGAGATAATGAAAAACTGTTTTTT. Translated: CSAHPDGDNEKLFF.

The rearrangement uses TRBV2 and TRBJ2-7, with D possibly matching TRBD2 (6 bases). The CDR3 contains 15 residues. V was pared by 4 bases and J by 6 bases, with 19 bases between. Looked up from germline, CDR1 is SNHLY and CDR2 is FYNNEI. The CDR3 sequence: CASSASGLFDCEQYF. The CDR3 DNA sequence: TGTGCCAGCAGTGCCTCCGGACTATTTGACTGCGAGCAGTACTTC.

The sample holds a few counts of this clonotype. The J gene is TRBJ1-1, the V gene TRBV29-1, with 9 nucleotides matching TRBD1. Per germline, CDR1 SQVTM and CDR2 ANQGSEA. The CDR3 is made up of 17 amino acids. Germline trimming cut 7 bases from V and 2 bases from J; bases unmatched to any gene: 17. DNA of the CDR3: TGCAGCGCCGGGCGGGACAGGGAACATTTAACAAACACTGAAGCTTTCTTT. Translation: CSAGRDREHLTNTEAFF.

In its sample, this clonotype was seen a few times. The chain is built from TRBV5-1 and TRBJ2-2, with 7 bases matching TRBD1. This CDR3 region has 16 residues. CDR1 is SGHRS and CDR2 is YFSETQ in the germline V gene. Germline trimming cut 5 bases from V and 2 bases from J; bases unmatched to any gene: 9. The CDR3 loop reads CASRGNRQGNTGELFF. CDR3 DNA sequence: TGCGCCAGCAGGGGGAATCGACAGGGCAACACCGGGGAGCTGTTTTTT.

The chain joins TRBV29-1 to TRBJ2-7, with D possibly being TRBD2 (6 bases). The CDR3 spans 14 residues. The V end was cut by 6 bases, the J end by 4 bases, with 19 bases between. From germline, CDR1 is SQVTM and CDR2 ANQGSEA. DNA of the CDR3: TGCAGCGTCGAGCCAGGAGGGTTTGGTTACGAGCAGTACTTC. This sequence encodes CSVEPGGFGYEQYF.

V and J are TRBV30 and TRBJ2-5, with D hard to call. Germline V gene lookup returns CDR1 GTSNPN and CDR2 SVGIG (reference sequence). V lost 5 bases and J lost 0, with 10 bases in between. The CDR3 runs 13 residues. CDR3 in DNA: TGTGCCTGGGGCCTAGGTGACCAAGAGACCCAGTACTTC. This encodes CAWGLGDQETQYF.